These 26 T cell receptor beta chains were all obtained from the same sample, sequenced in a study of cytomegalovirus exposure and HLA in healthy donors. It was with 60 Vbeta and 13 Jbeta primers that the PCR ran. Assay used: immunoSEQ multiplex PCR; TCRdb lists only in-frame clones, some missing. The sample table includes tens of thousands of clones. Specimen: PBMCs. These receptors were taken from a woman in her 30s in good health and CMV-seronegative.

The chain employs TRBV27 and TRBJ2-1, with 11 bases fitting TRBD2. The CDR3 covers 14 residues. The trim removed 3 bases at V and 8 bases at J, leaving 3 bases unmatched. Germline loops: CDR1 MNHEY, CDR2 SMNVEV (reference sequence). The CDR3: CASSFGTSGDEQFF. DNA of the CDR3: TGTGCCAGCAGTTTCGGGACTAGCGGCGATGAGCAGTTCTTC.

The chain couples TRBV7-9 to TRBJ1-1, with D perhaps matching TRBD1 (6 bases). V gave up 3 bases and J gave up 5 bases, with 13 bases separating them. Germline CDR1 is SEHNR and CDR2 is FQNEAQ (reference sequence). The CDR3 runs to 14 residues. CDR3 nucleotides: TGTGCCAGCAGCTTGGGGGGGGCCTGGACTGAAGCTTTCTTT. This translates into CASSLGGAWTEAFF.

The CDR3 coding sequence is TGTGCCTCCGGCAGGGGGACATCGGACACCTTC. Residues: CASGRGTSDTF. The chain links TRBV6-6 to TRBJ1-2, with TRBD1 matching over 7 bases. CDR3 length: 11 residues. With V trimmed by 11 bases and J by 12 bases, 12 bases remained unmatched. Germline V CDR1 and CDR2: MNHNY, SVGAGI (reference sequence).

The rearrangement links TRBV7-9 to TRBJ1-1, with TRBD1 as a possible D gene (6 bases). In germline, CDR1 is SEHNR, CDR2 FQNEAQ (reference sequence). CDR3 length: 13 amino acids. Deletions cut 5 bases from V and 1 base from J, with 8 bases between. Here the CDR3 reads CASSTTGNTEAFF. The CDR3 nucleotides are TGTGCCAGCAGCACGACAGGGAACACTGAAGCTTTCTTT.

The CDR3 DNA is TGTGCCAGCAGCTACGGGACTAGCGCTGAGCAGTTCTTC. Its protein product is CASSYGTSAEQFF. This chain links TRBV7-9 with TRBJ2-1; TRBD2 matches 10 bases. The CDR3 sequence is 13 residues long. With V trimmed by 4 bases and J by 9 bases, 3 bases remained unmatched. Germline V gene data show CDR1 as SEHNR and CDR2 as FQNEAQ (reference sequence).

V and J are TRBV9 and TRBJ2-7; D remains ambiguous. Germline V gene lookup returns CDR1 SGDLS and CDR2 YYNGEE. The CDR3 has 13 amino acids. Trimming shortened V by 0 bases and J by 8 bases, and 12 bases separated the two germline ends. The CDR3 sequence: CASSVGGATKQYF. CDR3 DNA sequence: TGTGCCAGCAGCGTAGGTGGTGCTACCAAGCAGTACTTC.

CDR3 sequence reads: CAWSDSSNQPQHF. CDR3 sequence (DNA): TGTGCCTGGAGTGACAGCTCCAATCAGCCCCAGCATTTT. The chain carries TRBV30 and TRBJ1-5; D call uncertain. V shed 1 base and J shed 3 bases, with 7 bases lying between them. This CDR3 is 13 amino acids long. The germline gives CDR1 GTSNPN, CDR2 SVGIG (reference sequence).

This rearrangement joins TRBV5-1 to TRBJ1-2; the match to TRBD1 covers 11 bases. The ends lost 4 bases at V and 6 bases at J; junction bases unmatched: 8. The germline V gene encodes CDR1 SGHRS and CDR2 YFSETQ. This CDR3 comprises 15 residues. The CDR3 sequence: CASSAWTGGVDGYTF. As DNA, the CDR3 is TGCGCCAGCAGCGCTTGGACAGGGGGCGTTGATGGCTACACCTTC.

The chain joins TRBV30 to TRBJ2-7, with 10 bases lining up with TRBD2. The CDR3 sequence is 14 residues long. J was trimmed by 4 bases and V by 3 bases; bases with no gene match: 6. The V gene's germline CDR1 is GTSNPN and CDR2 SVGIG (reference sequence). The CDR3 loop is CAWRKLAGPYEQYF. CDR3 nucleotides: TGTGCCTGGAGAAAACTAGCGGGACCTTACGAGCAGTACTTC.

This chain uses TRBV19 with TRBJ2-1, with TRBD1 matching 7 bases. V lost 8 bases to trimming and J lost 0 bases; unmatched junction nucleotides: 7. Germline V CDR1 and CDR2: LNHDA, SQIVND (reference sequence). This CDR3 spans 15 amino acids. CDR3 protein: CASGPDRSSYNEQFF. In DNA form, the CDR3 reads TGTGCCAGTGGCCCGGACAGGAGCTCCTACAATGAGCAGTTCTTC.

J is TRBJ1-2 and V is TRBV30; tentatively, D is TRBD1 (6 bases). Trimming left V 7 bases short and J 4 bases short, with 13 bases between. Looked up from germline, CDR1 is GTSNPN and CDR2 is SVGIG (reference sequence). The CDR3 is 12 amino acids. CDR3 nucleotides: TGTGCCTTAGGGGGGGGCCGCTATGGCTACACCTTC. Amino acids: CALGGGRYGYTF.

V usage is TRBV6-5 and J usage is TRBJ1-1; no clear D. Germline V gene sequence: CDR1 MNHEY, CDR2 SVGAGI. There are 14 residues in the CDR3. The V end lost 5 bases, the J end lost 1 base, and 11 bases lay between the germline ends. As DNA, the CDR3 is TGTGCCAGCAGTGGAGGCTTGACGAACACTGAAGCTTTCTTT. Its translation: CASSGGLTNTEAFF.

The chain combines TRBV5-1 with TRBJ2-1; 10 bases align to TRBD2. Per the germline V gene, CDR1 is SGHRS and CDR2 is YFSETQ. V lost 3 bases to trimming and J lost 6 bases; unmatched junction nucleotides: 9. The CDR3 is 16 residues long. As DNA, the CDR3 is TGCGCCAGCAGCTCACGTGGACTAGCGGAGCCCAATGAGCAGTTCTTC. Translating gives CASSSRGLAEPNEQFF.

Written as DNA, the CDR3 is TGTGCCAGCAGCTTGGACCAGGGAAGCACAGATACGCAGTATTTT. Protein sequence: CASSLDQGSTDTQYF. The chain is built from TRBV5-4 and TRBJ2-3, with D possibly being TRBD1 (5 bases). V was shortened by 0 bases and J by 0 bases, with 8 bases between the two germline ends. CDR3 size: 15 residues. CDR1 SGHNT and CDR2 YYREEE come from the germline V gene (reference sequence).

The chain carries TRBV6-1 and TRBJ2-7; 13 nucleotides line up with TRBD2. V trimming: 7 bases; J trimming: 4 bases; junction bases outside the gene matches: 4. The germline gives CDR1 MNHNS, CDR2 SASEGT. CDR3 length: 14 amino acids. The CDR3 sequence is CASIRTSGRYEQYF. The DNA of the CDR3 is TGTGCCAGCATTAGGACTAGCGGGAGATACGAGCAGTACTTC.

This sequence joins TRBV19 and TRBJ1-5; tentative D call: TRBD1 (5 bases). The CDR3 is 13 amino acids. CDR1 LNHDA and CDR2 SQIVND come from the germline V gene (reference sequence). The ends were cut back, 9 bases at V and 2 bases at J, with 11 bases in the middle. DNA of the CDR3: TGTGCCAGCAGGGCCCGCGGCAATCAGCCCCAGCATTTT. It yields the protein CASRARGNQPQHF. The full variable domain, rest sourced from reference TRBV19 and TRBJ1-5, is DGGITQSPKYLFRKEGQNVTLSCEQNLNHDAMYWYRQDPGQGLRLIYYSQIVNDFQKGDIAEGYSVSREKKESFPLTVTSAQKNPTAFYLCASRARGNQPQHFGDGTRLSIL.

The gene calls are TRBV2 and TRBJ2-7; 8 bases line up with TRBD1. The germline gives CDR1 SNHLY, CDR2 FYNNEI. The CDR3 consists of 19 residues. With V trimmed by 2 bases and J by 1 base, 16 bases remained unmatched. Here the CDR3 DNA reads TGTGCCAGCAGTGAATCAACACCTCTAGACAGGGGTAATTCCTACGAGCAGTACTTC. This codes for CASSESTPLDRGNSYEQYF. The entire variable domain, with the rest obtained from reference TRBV2 and TRBJ2-7, is as follows: EPEVTQTPSHQVTQMGQEVILRCVPISNHLYFYWYRQILGQKVEFLVSFYNNEISEKSEIFDDQFSVERPDGSNFTLKIRSTKLEDSAMYFCASSESTPLDRGNSYEQYFGPGTRLTVT.

Comments on this clone: The junction shows a germline mismatch at one end, possibly a read error. The chain has TRBV18 and TRBJ2-3; 9 positions match TRBD1. The germline CDR1 and CDR2 sequences are KGHSH and LQKENI. CDR3 length equals 15 residues. CDR3 protein: CASTPDRGSTDTQYF. DNA for the CDR3: TGTGCCAGCACACCAGACAGGGGGAGCACAGATACGCAGTATTTT.

V gene TRBV19 combines with J gene TRBJ1-5, with TRBD1 matching 7 bases. The CDR3 has 15 amino acids. Trimming took 5 bases from V and 4 from J; bases not matched to a gene: 8. CDR1 LNHDA and CDR2 SQIVND come from the germline V gene (reference sequence). The chain's CDR3 is CASSPTGTENQPQHF. The CDR3, as DNA: TGTGCCAGTAGTCCGACCGGGACAGAGAATCAGCCCCAGCATTTT.

The CDR3 spells CSARTGGDTEAFF. The CDR3, as DNA: TGCAGCGCCCGGACAGGGGGAGACACTGAAGCTTTCTTT. The chain recombines TRBV29-1 with TRBJ1-1, with 10 bases that match TRBD1. J gave up 3 bases and V 7 bases, and 5 bases lay outside the gene matches. This CDR3 has 13 amino acids. Per germline, CDR1 SQVTM and CDR2 ANQGSEA.

J is TRBJ2-7 and V is TRBV7-6; D may be TRBD1 (6 bases). Trimming removed 5 bases at V and 2 bases at J, with 13 bases between. The CDR3 spans 14 residues. From germline, CDR1 is SGHVS and CDR2 FNYEAQ. The CDR3 coding sequence is TGTGCCAGCAGCCCCCGACAGGACGCCTACGAGCAGTACTTC. Protein product: CASSPRQDAYEQYF.

The V and J genes are TRBV19 and TRBJ2-5, with 8 bases fitting TRBD2. V lost 4 bases, J lost 2 bases, and 6 bases stayed unmatched. The V gene's germline CDR1 is LNHDA and CDR2 SQIVND (reference sequence). The CDR3 is 15 residues long. CDR3 in DNA: TGTGCCAGTAGTAGGAGCGGGAGTGTGCAAGAGACCCAGTACTTC. This gives the protein CASSRSGSVQETQYF.

This sequence joins TRBV7-9 and TRBJ2-7; D is undetermined. Germline values: CDR1 SEHNR, CDR2 FQNEAQ (reference sequence). The CDR3 extends over 13 amino acids. Trimming stripped 4 bases from V and 2 bases from J, with 9 bases between. Here the CDR3 DNA reads TGTGCCAGCAGCTCTGGCAGCGCCTACGAGCAGTACTTC. This encodes CASSSGSAYEQYF.

The rearrangement links TRBV18 to TRBJ2-1; weak D call: TRBD2 (6 bases). The CDR3 loop spans 13 amino acids. From germline, CDR1 is KGHSH and CDR2 LQKENI. V dropped 4 bases and J dropped 10 bases, with 14 bases sitting between them. CDR3 residues: CASSRDSNGEQFF. In DNA, the CDR3 is TGTGCCAGCTCACGGGACTCAAACGGGGAGCAGTTCTTC.

A note on this clone: The junction does not match germline at one end; this may be a read error. This sequence joins TRBV18 and TRBJ2-6, with D perhaps matching TRBD1 or TRBD2 (5 bases each). CDR1 and CDR2 (germline): KGHSH, LQKENI. This CDR3 comprises 16 residues. Here the CDR3 DNA reads TGTGCCAGCGCACCACCGGGGCTATCTGGGGCCAACGTCCTGACTTTC. It encodes CASAPPGLSGANVLTF. Full variable domain (outside the CDR3, taken from reference TRBV18 and TRBJ2-6): NAGVMQNPRHLVRRRGQEARLRCSPMKGHSHVYWYRQLPEEGLKFMVYLQKENIIDESGMPKERFSAEFPKEGPSILRIQQVVRGDSAAYFCASAPPGLSGANVLTFGAGSRLTVL.

This chain connects TRBV18 to TRBJ2-1; D is undetermined. CDR3 length: 13 amino acids. CDR1 is KGHSH and CDR2 is LQKENI in the germline V gene. Trimming cost V 3 bases and J 9 bases, with 12 bases left between them. CDR3 protein: CASSPPGGGEQFF. Written as DNA, the CDR3 is TGTGCCAGCTCACCCCCGGGTGGCGGTGAGCAGTTCTTC.